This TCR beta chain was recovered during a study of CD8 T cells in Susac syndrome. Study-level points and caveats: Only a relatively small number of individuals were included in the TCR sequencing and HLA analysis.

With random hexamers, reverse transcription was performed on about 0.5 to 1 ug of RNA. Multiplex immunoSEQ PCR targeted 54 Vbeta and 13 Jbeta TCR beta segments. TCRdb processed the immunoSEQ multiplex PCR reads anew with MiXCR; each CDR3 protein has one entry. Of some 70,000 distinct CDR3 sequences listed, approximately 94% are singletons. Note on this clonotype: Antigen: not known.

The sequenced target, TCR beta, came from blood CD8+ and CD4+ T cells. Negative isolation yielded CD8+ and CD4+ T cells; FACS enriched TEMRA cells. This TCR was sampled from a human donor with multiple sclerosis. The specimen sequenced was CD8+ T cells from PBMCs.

The CDR3 sequence is CASSEIFGDRTYGYTF. The CDR3 DNA sequence: TGTGCCAGCAGTGAAATCTTTGGGGACAGAACTTATGGCTACACCTTC. The V gene is TRBV6-4, the J gene TRBJ1-2; 7 bases align to TRBD1. The V gene's germline CDR1 is MRHNA and CDR2 SNTAGT. J lost 5 bases, V lost 3 bases, and 12 bases had no gene match. The CDR3 is 16 amino acids.